Below, 6 T cell receptor beta chains from the same sample are listed, as sequenced in a study of tumor-infiltrating lymphocytes in localized non-small cell lung cancer. Using immunoSEQ multiplex PCR, the repertoire was profiled, and TCRdb retains in-frame clones only, with some absent. The sample lists 15,000 to 20,000 clones; around 80% were seen once. What was sequenced was lung tumor tissue. The receptors were gathered from a human donor with non-small cell lung cancer.

The genes are TRBV30 and TRBJ1-2; D is uncertain. CDR3 length: 17 residues. V shed 2 bases and J shed 1 base, with 20 bases lying between them. Germline CDR1 GTSNPN, CDR2 SVGIG (reference sequence). CDR3 residues: CAWSPPSRWIFNYGYTF. The CDR3 coding sequence is TGTGCCTGGAGTCCCCCTAGCCGCTGGATCTTTAACTATGGCTACACCTTC.

The chain recombines TRBV30 with TRBJ1-2, with D perhaps matching TRBD1 (6 bases). This CDR3 comprises 11 residues. The germline V gene has CDR1 GTSNPN and CDR2 SVGIG (reference sequence). The V gene lost 4 bases and the J gene lost 8 bases, with 11 bases spanning the gap. The CDR3 DNA follows: TGTGCCTGGAATACAGGGACCGGCTACACCTTC. As protein: CAWNTGTGYTF.

CDR3: CASSLVPWRELQFF. CDR3 bases: TGTGCCAGCAGCTTAGTCCCTTGGCGGGAGTTGCAGTTCTTC. The rearrangement links TRBV7-2 to TRBJ2-1; TRBD2 aligns across 7 bases. Germline-derived CDR1 and CDR2 are SGHTA and FQGNSA. V shed 1 base and J 12 bases; nucleotides not matched to a gene: 9. The CDR3 extends over 14 amino acids.

V and J are TRBV20-1 and TRBJ2-2, with unresolved D. With 7 bases removed from V and 7 bases from J, the gap between germline ends came to 10 bases. The germline gives CDR1 DFQATT, CDR2 SNEGSKA (reference sequence). This CDR3 is built from 11 residues. The CDR3 region has the DNA TGCAGTGTATCCGTTAACGGGGAGCTGTTTTTT. Protein: CSVSVNGELFF.

V gene TRBV5-6 combines with J gene TRBJ2-7; TRBD1 aligns across 7 bases. V was pared by 5 bases and J by 2 bases, with 7 bases of the junction left unmatched. In germline, CDR1 is SGHDT, CDR2 YYEEEE. This CDR3 comprises 14 residues. The CDR3 here is CASRAGTVTYEQYF. Here the CDR3 DNA reads TGTGCCAGCAGAGCCGGGACAGTTACCTACGAGCAGTACTTC.

This clone was seen a single time. The chain links TRBV2 to TRBJ2-7, with TRBD2 identical over 8 bases. Trimming took 7 bases from V and 0 from J; bases not matched to a gene: 5. CDR1 and CDR2 (germline): SNHLY, FYNNEI. This CDR3 contains 14 residues. The CDR3 sequence: CASKIAGSSYEQYF. As DNA, the CDR3 is TGTGCCAGCAAGATAGCGGGGAGCTCCTACGAGCAGTACTTC.